A selection of T cell receptor beta chains follows, all from one sample in a study of metastatic and nonmetastatic thyroid tumors. TCRdb ran MiXCR on the PCR reads. The sample lists approximately 28,000 clones; 15% were seen once. The sequenced material came from blood. These receptors were obtained from a male donor with papillary thyroid cancer or a benign thyroid nodule (not recorded which). Some clones in this sample may be carry-over from other donors' samples. CDR3s include the opening cysteine and the closing phenylalanine or tryptophan.

>TRBV15|TRBJ2-7
CATSSTGYEQYF
>TRBV24-1|TRBJ2-2
CATSEYPGDGGGELFF
>TRBV5-1|TRBJ1-1
CAGSLGSNTEAFF
>TRBV6-5|TRBJ2-7
CASSYSSALSYEQYF
>TRBV30|TRBJ1-2
CAWSVQGGHLYGYTF
>TRBV30|TRBJ1-4
CAWSVLGEKLFF
>TRBV3-1|TRBJ2-1
CASSQVRVSYNEQFF
>TRBV11-2|TRBJ2-7
CASSLGEQGLLYEQYF
>TRBV6-1|TRBJ1-1
CASSPRQDATEAFF
>TRBV27|TRBJ2-5
CASSLYSTGGETQYF
>TRBV6-2/TRBV6-3|TRBJ1-2
CASSPRTGAGYTF
>TRBV9|TRBJ1-2
CASSGQGLNYGYTF
>TRBV29-1|TRBJ1-1
CSVVVNTEAFF
>TRBV7-9|TRBJ2-2
CASSLTGELFF
>TRBV12-3/TRBV12-4|TRBJ2-7
CASSLGYEQYF
>TRBV6-4|TRBJ2-1
CASSGTSGSSEQFF
>TRBV14|TRBJ2-1
CASSQGLAGVDEQFF
>TRBV5-1|TRBJ2-5
CASSLGAIEQETQHF
>TRBV20-1|TRBJ2-1
CSARGTSGRATYNEQFF
>TRBV20-1|TRBJ2-1
CSVPTLYNEQFF
>TRBV12-3/TRBV12-4|TRBJ1-3
CASSPGTFNGNTIYF
>TRBV19|TRBJ2-3
CASSMDTSSTDTQYF
>TRBV9|TRBJ2-7
CASSLGGLGEQYF
>TRBV7-9|TRBJ2-1
CASSTGDNEQFF
>TRBV19|TRBJ2-1
CASNAGVWDEQFF
>TRBV15|TRBJ2-2
CATSLRDDLNTGELFF